Listed below are T cell receptor beta chains from one sample, sequenced in a study of CD8+ T cells in alopecia areata. Assay: immunoSEQ multiplex PCR; the TCRdb copy retains only in-frame clones and omits some. The top ten hold over 9.5% of the sample, which has 130,000 or so clones, roughly 50% seen once. The sequencing sample was made of NKG2D-low CD8+ T cells sorted from blood. These receptors were collected from a human donor with alopecia areata. Each CDR3 is given with its conserved first and last residue. The D gene is left open where the match is weak. The size field is filled for only some rows; it gives once, few, many or a size class.

d_call	v_call	cdr3_length	j_call	clone_size	cdr3_aa	cdr3_nt
NA	TRBV27	12	TRBJ2-7	NA	CASSPLRGEQYF	TGTGCCAGCAGTCCCCTCCGGGGGGAGCAGTACTTC
NA	TRBV2	11	TRBJ1-1	NA	CARTENTEAFF	TGTGCCAGGACAGAGAACACTGAAGCTTTCTTT
NA	TRBV6-5	13	TRBJ2-5	NA	CASSSGRGETQYF	TGTGCCAGCAGTTCGGGACGGGGAGAGACCCAGTACTTC
NA	TRBV7-9	16	TRBJ2-3	once	CASSTTSTASTDTQYF	TGTGCCAGCAGCACTACCTCGACGGCTAGCACAGATACGCAGTATTTT
TRBD2	TRBV4-3	16	TRBJ2-7	NA	CASSQKLAGGPNEQYF	TGCGCCAGCAGCCAAAAGTTAGCGGGAGGGCCTAACGAGCAGTACTTC
NA	TRBV6-6	14	TRBJ2-3	NA	CASDGTIDADTQYF	TGTGCCAGCGATGGGACAATCGACGCAGATACGCAGTATTTT
NA	TRBV29-1	10	TRBJ1-1	NA	CSVEATEAFF	TGCAGCGTTGAAGCGACTGAAGCTTTCTTT
NA	TRBV7-9	15	TRBJ2-3	NA	CASSLFRGTTDTQYF	TGTGCCAGCAGCTTATTCCGGGGGACCACAGATACGCAGTATTTT
NA	TRBV6-5	16	TRBJ2-1	few	CASSYSDGSIYNEQFF	TGTGCCAGCAGTTACTCGGACGGGAGCATCTACAATGAGCAGTTCTTC
NA	TRBV5-6	11	TRBJ2-1	NA	CASSLWNEQFF	TGTGCCAGCAGCTTGTGGAATGAGCAGTTCTTC
NA	TRBV28	13	TRBJ1-1	NA	CASSFRLNTEAFF	TGTGCCAGCAGTTTCCGACTAAACACTGAAGCTTTCTTT
TRBD1	TRBV29-1	11	TRBJ1-1	NA	CSSHRGTEAFF	TGCAGCTCCCACAGGGGCACTGAAGCTTTCTTT
NA	TRBV4-1	13	TRBJ1-6	few	CASSQGHPKPLHF	TGCGCCAGCAGCCAAGGACACCCCAAACCCCTCCACTTT
NA	TRBV27	14	TRBJ1-1	NA	CASSPAYADTEAFF	TGTGCCAGCAGTCCGGCGTACGCGGACACTGAAGCTTTCTTT